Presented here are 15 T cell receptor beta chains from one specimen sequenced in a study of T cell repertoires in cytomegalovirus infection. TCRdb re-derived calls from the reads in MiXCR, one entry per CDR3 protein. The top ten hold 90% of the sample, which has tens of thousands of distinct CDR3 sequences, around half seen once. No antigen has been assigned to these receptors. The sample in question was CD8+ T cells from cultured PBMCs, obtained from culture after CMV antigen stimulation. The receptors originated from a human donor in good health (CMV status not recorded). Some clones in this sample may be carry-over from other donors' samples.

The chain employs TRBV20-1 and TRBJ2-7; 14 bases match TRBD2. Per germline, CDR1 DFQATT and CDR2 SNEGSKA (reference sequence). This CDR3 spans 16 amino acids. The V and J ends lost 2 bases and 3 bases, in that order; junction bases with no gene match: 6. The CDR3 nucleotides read TGCAGTGCTAGAAGACTAGCGGGGGGGGTGATCTACGAGCAGTACTTC. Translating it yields CSARRLAGGVIYEQYF.

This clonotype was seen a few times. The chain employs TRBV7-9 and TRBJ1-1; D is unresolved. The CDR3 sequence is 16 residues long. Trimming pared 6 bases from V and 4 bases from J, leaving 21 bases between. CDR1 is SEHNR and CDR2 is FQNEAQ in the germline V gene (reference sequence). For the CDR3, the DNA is TGTGCCAGCAGTTCTGCGGTGGGAAGGCTGGGCACTGAAGCTTTCTTT. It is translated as CASSSAVGRLGTEAFF.

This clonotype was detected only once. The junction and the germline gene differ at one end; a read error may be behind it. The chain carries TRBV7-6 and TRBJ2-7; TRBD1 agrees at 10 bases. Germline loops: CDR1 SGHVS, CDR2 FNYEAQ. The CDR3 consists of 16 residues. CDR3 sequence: CTSSLEPGQGSYEQYF. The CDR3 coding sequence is TGTACCAGCAGCTTGGAGCCGGGACAGGGGTCCTACGAGCAGTACTTC.

The CDR3 loop reads CSVAPGRLTNYGYTF. The DNA of the CDR3 is TGCAGCGTTGCACCGGGACGGCTTACTAACTATGGCTACACCTTC. The rearrangement links TRBV29-1 to TRBJ1-2; D perhaps matches TRBD1 (5 bases). The V and J ends lost 4 bases and 0 bases respectively, with 15 bases between them. There are 15 residues in the CDR3. CDR1 SQVTM and CDR2 ANQGSEA come from the germline V gene.

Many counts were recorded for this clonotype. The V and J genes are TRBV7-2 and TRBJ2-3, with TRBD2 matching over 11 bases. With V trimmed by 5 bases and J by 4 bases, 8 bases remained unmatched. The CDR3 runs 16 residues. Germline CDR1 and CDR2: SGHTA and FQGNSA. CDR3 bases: TGTGCCAGCAGCCCCAGACTAGCGGGACTGGCAGATACGCAGTATTTT. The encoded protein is CASSPRLAGLADTQYF. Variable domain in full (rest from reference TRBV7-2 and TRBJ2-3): GAGVSQSPSNKVTEKGKDVELRCDPISGHTALYWYRQSLGQGLEFLIYFQGNSAPDKSGLPSDRFSAERTGGSVSTLTIQRTQQEDSAVYLCASSPRLAGLADTQYFGPGTRLTVL.

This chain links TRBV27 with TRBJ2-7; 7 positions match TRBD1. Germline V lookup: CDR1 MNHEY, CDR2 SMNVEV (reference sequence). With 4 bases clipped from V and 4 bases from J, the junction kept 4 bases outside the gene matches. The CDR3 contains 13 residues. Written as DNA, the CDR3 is TGTGCCAGCAGTTCGGGACAGAAGTACGAGCAGTACTTC. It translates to CASSSGQKYEQYF.

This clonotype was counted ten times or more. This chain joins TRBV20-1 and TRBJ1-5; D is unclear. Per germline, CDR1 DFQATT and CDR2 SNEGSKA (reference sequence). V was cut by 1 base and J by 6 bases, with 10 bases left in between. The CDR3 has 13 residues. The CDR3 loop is CSARGSRGQPQHF. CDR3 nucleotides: TGCAGTGCTAGAGGTTCCCGGGGTCAGCCCCAGCATTTT.

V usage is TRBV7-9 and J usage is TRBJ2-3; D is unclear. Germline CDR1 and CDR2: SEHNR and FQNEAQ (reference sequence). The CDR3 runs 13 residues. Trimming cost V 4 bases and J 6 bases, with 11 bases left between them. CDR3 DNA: TGTGCCAGCAGCTCCGCGCTTGCGGATACGCAGTATTTT. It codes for CASSSALADTQYF.

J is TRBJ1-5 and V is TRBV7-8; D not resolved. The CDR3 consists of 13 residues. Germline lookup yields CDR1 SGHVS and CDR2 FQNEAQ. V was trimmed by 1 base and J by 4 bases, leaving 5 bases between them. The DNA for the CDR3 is TGTGCCAGCAGCTTAGGACCTAATCAGCCCCAGCATTTT. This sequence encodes CASSLGPNQPQHF.

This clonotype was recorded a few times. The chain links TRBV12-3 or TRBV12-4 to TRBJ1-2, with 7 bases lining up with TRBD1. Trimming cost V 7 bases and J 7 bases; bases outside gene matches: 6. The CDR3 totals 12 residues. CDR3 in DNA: TGTGCCAGCACCTCAGGGGGAGCTGGCTACACCTTC. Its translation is CASTSGGAGYTF.

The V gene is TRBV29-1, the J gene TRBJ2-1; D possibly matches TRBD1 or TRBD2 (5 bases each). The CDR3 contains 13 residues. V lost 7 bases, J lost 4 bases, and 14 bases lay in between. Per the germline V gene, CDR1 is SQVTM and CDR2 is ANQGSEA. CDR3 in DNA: TGCAGCGCCGAAGGGACGCATTACAATGAGCAGTTCTTC. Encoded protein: CSAEGTHYNEQFF.

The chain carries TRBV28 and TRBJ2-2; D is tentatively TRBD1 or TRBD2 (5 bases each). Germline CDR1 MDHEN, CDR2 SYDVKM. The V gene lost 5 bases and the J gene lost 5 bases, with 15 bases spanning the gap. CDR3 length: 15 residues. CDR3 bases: TGTGCCAGCAGTCTCCCCTCTGGGGGTACCGGGGAGCTGTTTTTT. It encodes CASSLPSGGTGELFF.

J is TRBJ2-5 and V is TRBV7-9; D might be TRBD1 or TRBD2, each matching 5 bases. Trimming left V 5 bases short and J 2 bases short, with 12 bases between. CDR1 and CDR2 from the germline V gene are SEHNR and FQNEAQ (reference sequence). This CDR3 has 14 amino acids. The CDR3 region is CASSPGQLQETQYF. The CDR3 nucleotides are TGTGCCAGCAGCCCGGGGCAGCTTCAAGAGACCCAGTACTTC.

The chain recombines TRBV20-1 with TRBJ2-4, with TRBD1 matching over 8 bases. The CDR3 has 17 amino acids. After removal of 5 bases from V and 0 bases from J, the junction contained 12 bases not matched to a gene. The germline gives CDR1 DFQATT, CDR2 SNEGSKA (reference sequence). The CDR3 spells CSALQGGAVLAKNIQYF. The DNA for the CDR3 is TGCAGTGCTCTACAGGGGGGAGCGGTCCTAGCCAAAAACATTCAGTACTTC.

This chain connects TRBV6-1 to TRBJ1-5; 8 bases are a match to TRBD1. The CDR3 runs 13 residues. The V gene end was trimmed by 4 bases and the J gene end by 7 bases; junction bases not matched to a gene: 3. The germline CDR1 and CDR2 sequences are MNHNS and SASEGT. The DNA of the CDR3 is TGTGCCAGCAGTGGCGACAGGGGACAGCCCCAGCATTTT. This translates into CASSGDRGQPQHF.